This T cell receptor beta chain is from a study of control samples from healthy donors and cancer patients. Here immunoSEQ multiplex PCR was the method, and the copy in TCRdb shows in-frame clones only, minus some. The top ten hold 1.1% to 1.5% of the sample, which has about 180,000 clones, around 94% seen once. The length of the CDR3 is 15 residues. The germline V and J ends were trimmed by 1 base and 5 bases, with 14 bases remaining between them. Per the germline V gene, CDR1 is MNHEY and CDR2 is SVGEGT. The chain combines TRBV6-2 or TRBV6-3 with TRBJ1-2; no clear D. The clonotype originates from a young man in good health. The sequencing input was blood. The CDR3 region is CASSYFSVARYGYTF. As DNA, the CDR3 is TGTGCCAGCAGTTACTTCTCGGTTGCTAGATATGGCTACACCTTC.